A single count supports the clone carrying this TCR beta chain. The antigen is undetermined. Method: immunoSEQ multiplex PCR; TCRdb's copy keeps in-frame clones and lacks some. Of some 300,000 clones in the sample, approximately 86% were seen once. The source of the sample is a study of Ad26.COV2.S vaccination and SARS-CoV-2 variants. Study results and caveats: Vaccine and placebo recipients had comparable breadth of non-spike TCRs.

Treatment given: some 20 received Ad26.COV2.S at low or high dose, single or two shots; roughly 5 received placebo; per-sample allocation not given. Collection of the samples took place on day 63 after the first injection of vaccine or placebo. The V gene's germline CDR1 is SGHRS and CDR2 YFSETQ. Trimming cost V 4 bases and J 1 base, with 14 bases left between them. This CDR3 is 16 amino acids long. This specimen consisted of peripheral blood, obtained in a trial of Ad26.COV2.S vaccine versus placebo. The source of this sequence is a person aged 18-65 years who received the Ad26.COV2.S COVID-19 vaccine or a placebo. The chain links TRBV5-1 to TRBJ2-2; D is uncertain. The CDR3 region is CASSPLAEWNTGELFF. The DNA of the CDR3 is TGCGCCAGCAGCCCCCTTGCGGAATGGAACACCGGGGAGCTGTTTTTT.